This TCR beta chain was captured by sequencing in a study of blood T cell repertoires in COVID-19. Study-wide context: The origin of the acute and convalescent COVID-19 samples was the United States, Italy and Spain.

Using immunoSEQ multiplex PCR, the repertoire was profiled, and TCRdb retains in-frame clones only, with some absent. The table has around 200,000 clones, roughly 87% seen once; the top ten hold around 2.3%. The CDR3 contains 19 residues. The sequenced material came from PBMCs or T cells enriched from blood (not recorded which). The origin of this receptor is a woman aged 40 to 50 with acute COVID-19. The V gene is TRBV21-1, the J gene TRBJ2-5; the table's D gene call, TRBD2, was not cross checked with the DNA. TRBV21-1 is deemed a pseudogene. The CDR3 loop is CASSKGGTSGVGSQETQYF. The DNA for the CDR3 is TGTGCCAGCAGCAAAGGAGGAACAAGTGGGGTCGGGAGCCAAGAGACCCAGTACTTC.